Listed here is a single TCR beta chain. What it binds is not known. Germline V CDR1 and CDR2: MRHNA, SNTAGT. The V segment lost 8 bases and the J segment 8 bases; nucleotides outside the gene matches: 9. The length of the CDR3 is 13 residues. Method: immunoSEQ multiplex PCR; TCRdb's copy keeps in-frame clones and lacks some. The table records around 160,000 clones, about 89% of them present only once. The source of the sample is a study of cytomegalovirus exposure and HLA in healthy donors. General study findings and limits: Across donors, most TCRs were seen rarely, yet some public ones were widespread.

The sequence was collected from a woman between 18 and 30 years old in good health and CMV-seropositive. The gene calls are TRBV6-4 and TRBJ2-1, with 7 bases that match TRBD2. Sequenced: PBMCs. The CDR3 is CASGAGVMDEQFF. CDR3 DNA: TGTGCCAGCGGGGCGGGGGTCATGGATGAGCAGTTCTTC.